A single sample gave rise to the 2 T cell receptor beta chains below, sequenced in a study of T cell repertoires in cytomegalovirus infection. Each CDR3 protein is one row after TCRdb ran MiXCR on the reads. The table has 450,000 to 650,000 distinct CDR3 sequences, around 27% seen once. Sequenced: PBMCs. These receptors were taken from a human donor in good health (CMV status not recorded). Some clones in this sample may be carry-over from other donors' samples.

This clonotype was seen ten or more times. The chain combines TRBV11-2 with TRBJ1-5; a possible D gene is TRBD1 (5 bases). Germline CDR1 SGHAT, CDR2 FQNNGV. The V end was cut by 2 bases, the J end by 6 bases, with 17 bases between. This CDR3 is built from 16 residues. CDR3 sequence (DNA): TGTGCCAGCAGCTTAAATTCTGGGGGTAGACGTCAGCCCCAGCATTTT. It is translated as CASSLNSGGRRQPQHF.

V gene TRBV4-1 combines with J gene TRBJ2-2, with 7 nucleotides matching TRBD1. With V trimmed by 0 bases and J by 5 bases, 6 bases remained unmatched. CDR3 length equals 16 residues. Germline CDR1 and CDR2: MGHRA and YSYEKL. Written as DNA, the CDR3 is TGCGCCAGCAGCCAAGATAAGACAGGGCGAACCGGGGAGCTGTTTTTT. It yields the protein CASSQDKTGRTGELFF.